These 26 T cell receptor beta chains were sequenced from one sample in a study of blood T cell repertoires in COVID-19. Libraries were prepared by immunoSEQ multiplex PCR; TCRdb keeps only in-frame clonotypes and omits some of them. The sample records roughly 380,000 clones, 81% being singletons. What was sequenced was peripheral blood. The receptors here all came from a human donor with acute or convalescent COVID-19. The donor label of this sample is uncertain.

This clone was seen a handful of times. The rearrangement links TRBV7-2 to TRBJ1-4; no clear D gene. Germline-derived CDR1 and CDR2 are SGHTA and FQGNSA. V was pared by 3 bases and J by 7 bases, with 9 bases between. The CDR3 runs 13 residues. The CDR3: CASSLSRSEKLFF. In nucleotides, the CDR3 is TGTGCCAGCAGCTTGTCGCGGAGTGAAAAACTGTTTTTT.

The V call is TRBV5-1, the J call TRBJ2-7, with TRBD2 identical over 8 bases. Trimming took 7 bases from V and 5 from J; bases not matched to a gene: 8. Germline V gives CDR1 SGHRS, CDR2 YFSETQ. The CDR3 has 13 amino acids. This CDR3 is CASGPSGPHEQYF. The CDR3 nucleotides read TGCGCCAGCGGGCCTAGCGGGCCCCACGAGCAGTACTTC.

V gene TRBV6-5 combines with J gene TRBJ1-4; D perhaps matches TRBD1 (5 bases). Between the trimmed V and J ends, which lost 6 bases and 2 bases, there was a span of 10 bases. The germline V gene encodes CDR1 MNHEY and CDR2 SVGAGI. The CDR3 is 14 residues long. CDR3 bases: TGTGCCAGCAGACAGGTCGGGACTAATGAAAAACTGTTTTTT. Translating it yields CASRQVGTNEKLFF.

The chain couples TRBV5-4 to TRBJ1-1; a weak D match, TRBD1 (5 bases). Germline V lookup: CDR1 SGHNT, CDR2 YYREEE (reference sequence). This CDR3 spans 14 amino acids. Trimming pared 2 bases from V and 3 bases from J, leaving 11 bases between. The CDR3 here is CASSFGRGDTEAFF. The DNA of the CDR3 is TGTGCCAGCAGCTTTGGGCGGGGGGACACTGAAGCTTTCTTT.

The V call is TRBV4-2, the J call TRBJ1-6; D is perhaps TRBD1 (5 bases). The germline V gene encodes CDR1 LGHNA and CDR2 YNFKEQ. V lost 1 base to trimming and J lost 7 bases, with 8 bases between them. The CDR3 covers 14 residues. The CDR3 protein is CASSQVSGNSPLHF. CDR3 bases: TGTGCCAGCAGCCAAGTGTCAGGGAATTCACCCCTCCACTTT.

The genes are TRBV6-5 and TRBJ2-1; D may be TRBD1 (5 bases). With 7 bases removed from V and 4 bases from J, the gap between germline ends came to 17 bases. The CDR3 contains 15 residues. From germline, CDR1 is MNHEY and CDR2 SVGAGI. CDR3 coding DNA: TGTGCCAGCAACCGACAGCCCTCTTCATACAATGAGCAGTTCTTC. This codes for CASNRQPSSYNEQFF.

The genes are TRBV11-2 and TRBJ1-4; no reliable D call. The CDR3 consists of 15 residues. CDR1 is SGHAT and CDR2 is FQNNGV in the germline V gene. The V and J ends lost 6 bases and 8 bases respectively, with 19 bases between them. CDR3 coding DNA: TGTGCCAGCAGATCTACTTGGGCAGGCGGGGAAAAACTGTTTTTT. Its protein product is CASRSTWAGGEKLFF.

The V and J genes are TRBV2 and TRBJ2-1, with D maybe TRBD2 (6 bases). V lost 6 bases to trimming and J lost 6 bases, with 15 bases between them. Germline lookup yields CDR1 SNHLY and CDR2 FYNNEI. This CDR3 has 14 amino acids. For the CDR3, the DNA is TGTGCCAGCAGCCTACTAGCTGGGGTCAATGAGCAGTTCTTC. It is translated as CASSLLAGVNEQFF.

The CDR3 loop is CASSQDYRVTYEQYF. The CDR3 coding sequence is TGTGCCAGCAGCCAAGATTACAGGGTTACCTACGAGCAGTACTTC. The chain is built from TRBV14 and TRBJ2-7; possible D gene TRBD1, 6 bases. The CDR3 has 15 residues. V was cut by 0 bases and J by 2 bases, with 11 bases left in between. Germline lookup yields CDR1 SGHDN and CDR2 FVKESK.

This clone has only a few counts. The chain is built from TRBV24-1 and TRBJ1-2; tentatively, D is TRBD1 (6 bases). The CDR3 extends over 12 amino acids. V lost 5 bases and J lost 7, with 10 bases in between. Germline CDR1 is KGHDR and CDR2 is SFDVKD. CDR3 nucleotides: TGTGCCACCAGTGGCAGGGGTGGTGGCTACACCTTC. Translation: CATSGRGGGYTF.

The chain uses TRBV18 and TRBJ1-2, with TRBD1 matching 9 bases. Trimming cost V 2 bases and J 4 bases; bases outside gene matches: 8. CDR1 is KGHSH and CDR2 is LQKENI in the germline V gene. The CDR3 loop spans 16 amino acids. The CDR3 spells CASSPLDRGWAYGYTF. For the CDR3, the DNA is TGTGCCAGCTCACCATTGGACAGGGGATGGGCCTATGGCTACACCTTC.

This clone was seen a handful of times. The CDR3 sequence is CASSESVAGVGTQYF. As DNA, the CDR3 is TGTGCCAGCAGTGAATCGGTAGCGGGGGTAGGGACCCAGTACTTC. This chain joins TRBV2 and TRBJ2-5; 9 bases are a match to TRBD2. Germline-derived CDR1 and CDR2 are SNHLY and FYNNEI. J was trimmed by 7 bases and V by 2 bases; bases with no gene match: 8. The CDR3 length is 15 residues.

This sequence joins TRBV5-4 and TRBJ2-7; 9 nucleotides match TRBD2. The V and J ends lost 7 bases and 3 bases, in that order; junction bases with no gene match: 5. The germline gives CDR1 SGHNT, CDR2 YYREEE (reference sequence). This CDR3 is built from 13 residues. CDR3 loop: CASGSGRSYEQYF. DNA of the CDR3: TGTGCCAGCGGAAGCGGGAGGAGCTACGAGCAGTACTTC.

V is TRBV19 and J is TRBJ1-1; 8 nucleotides agree with TRBD1. Unmatched junction bases numbered 9, after V lost 4 bases and J lost 2 bases. This CDR3 region has 16 residues. CDR1 and CDR2 from the germline V gene are LNHDA and SQIVND (reference sequence). CDR3 region: CASSTHGQGANTEAFF. The CDR3 DNA reads as TGTGCCAGTAGTACCCACGGACAGGGAGCAAACACTGAAGCTTTCTTT. Full variable domain (remainder filled in from reference TRBV19 and TRBJ1-1): DGGITQSPKYLFRKEGQNVTLSCEQNLNHDAMYWYRQDPGQGLRLIYYSQIVNDFQKGDIAEGYSVSREKKESFPLTVTSAQKNPTAFYLCASSTHGQGANTEAFFGQGTRLTVV.

As to this clone: The sample contains more than one DNA sequence encoding this CDR3. The chain has TRBV7-9 and TRBJ1-1; D unclear. The germline V and J ends were trimmed by 6 bases and 5 bases, with 13 bases remaining between them. Germline-derived CDR1 and CDR2 are SEHNR and FQNEAQ (reference sequence). The CDR3 covers 13 residues. The CDR3 sequence: CASSRREGTEAFF. The CDR3 DNA reads TGTGCCAGCAGTCGCCGGGAAGGTACTGAAGCTTTCTTT.

This clone was counted a single time. The chain joins TRBV5-1 to TRBJ2-7; 10 nucleotides match TRBD2. V shed 0 bases, J shed 5 bases, and the junction held 14 bases outside the gene matches. CDR1 is SGHRS and CDR2 is YFSETQ in the germline V gene. The CDR3 spans 18 residues. CDR3 nucleotides: TGCGCCAGCAGCTTGGCGTTGGCTAGCGGGAGTCGGACCCACGAGCAGTACTTC. Protein: CASSLALASGSRTHEQYF.

The rearrangement joins TRBV6-5 to TRBJ2-1, with D possibly being TRBD1 (5 bases). The CDR3 length is 10 residues. V dropped 6 bases and J dropped 9 bases, with 6 bases sitting between them. CDR1 is MNHEY and CDR2 is SVGAGI in the germline V gene. The CDR3 nucleotides read TGTGCCAGCAGGGGGCTTGAGCAGTTCTTC. Protein sequence: CASRGLEQFF.

CDR3 sequence reads: CASSLEGGGFSTDTQYF. The CDR3 DNA sequence: TGTGCCAGCAGCTTAGAGGGTGGGGGGTTTAGCACAGATACGCAGTATTTT. The chain combines TRBV7-8 with TRBJ2-3, with a weak D call TRBD2 (6 bases). The length of the CDR3 is 17 residues. The germline gives CDR1 SGHVS, CDR2 FQNEAQ. V gave up 1 base and J gave up 0 bases, with 14 bases separating them.

The V call is TRBV12-3 or TRBV12-4, the J call TRBJ2-7; D ambiguous. CDR3 size: 12 residues. The V gene lost 6 bases and the J gene lost 2 bases, with 8 bases spanning the gap. Here the CDR3 DNA reads TGTGCCAGCAGCCCAGGAACCTACGAGCAGTACTTC. Amino acid sequence: CASSPGTYEQYF.

The CDR3 sequence is CSVEARPGGKAAFF. CDR3 DNA sequence: TGCAGCGTTGAAGCCCGGCCAGGGGGCAAGGCGGCTTTCTTT. V and J are TRBV29-1 and TRBJ1-1, with TRBD1 matching 8 bases. Germline values: CDR1 SQVTM, CDR2 ANQGSEA. The CDR3 has 14 residues. With V trimmed by 1 base and J by 11 bases, 12 bases remained unmatched.

This chain uses TRBV15 with TRBJ1-5; possibly TRBD1 for D (5 bases). There are 16 residues in the CDR3. Germline CDR1 is LNHNV and CDR2 is YYDKDF (reference sequence). V gave up 1 base and J gave up 0 bases, with 10 bases separating them. The CDR3, as DNA: TGTGCCACCAGCAGAGCACAGGTTTATAGCAATCAGCCCCAGCATTTT. This codes for CATSRAQVYSNQPQHF.

The V and J genes are TRBV6-1 and TRBJ1-5; D gene uncertain. Looked up from germline, CDR1 is MNHNS and CDR2 is SASEGT. Trimming took 2 bases from V and 5 from J, leaving 13 bases between them. The CDR3 totals 15 residues. CDR3 bases: TGTGCCAGCAGTGAAATCGTGACAAGTGATCAGCCCCAGCATTTT. Its protein product is CASSEIVTSDQPQHF.

This chain uses TRBV12-3 or TRBV12-4 with TRBJ1-3; the D is unclear. This CDR3 comprises 13 residues. The V and J ends lost 3 bases and 4 bases respectively, with 7 bases between them. CDR3 in DNA: TGTGCCAGCAGTTTGCAGGCCGGAAACACCATATATTTT. It codes for CASSLQAGNTIYF.

The J gene is TRBJ2-2, the V gene TRBV27; TRBD1 agrees at 12 bases. This CDR3 is built from 16 residues. V dropped 2 bases and J dropped 6; count of bases not matched to a gene: 4. Germline V gene sequence: CDR1 MNHEY, CDR2 SMNVEV (reference sequence). CDR3 loop: CASSLGGTGGPGELFF. The CDR3 nucleotides read TGTGCCAGCAGTTTAGGGGGGACAGGGGGCCCCGGGGAGCTGTTTTTT.

CDR3 residues: CASSLDVSNEKLFF. The CDR3 bases are TGTGCCAGCAGCTTAGATGTATCGAATGAAAAACTGTTTTTT. The chain carries TRBV11-2 and TRBJ1-4; D is undetermined. This CDR3 is 14 amino acids long. Trimming removed 0 bases at V and 5 bases at J, with 7 bases between. In germline, CDR1 is SGHAT, CDR2 FQNNGV. Drawing the rest from reference TRBV11-2 and TRBJ1-4, the complete variable domain is EAGVAQSPRYKIIEKRQSVAFWCNPISGHATLYWYQQILGQGPKLLIQFQNNGVVDDSQLPKDRFSAERLKGVDSTLKIQPAKLEDSAVYLCASSLDVSNEKLFFGSGTQLSVL.

This chain joins TRBV27 and TRBJ1-1; 7 bases are shared with TRBD1. V was pared by 4 bases and J by 0 bases, with 5 bases of the junction left unmatched. This CDR3 spans 15 amino acids. Germline CDR1 and CDR2: MNHEY and SMNVEV (reference sequence). The CDR3 here is CASSSRQGVNTEAFF. The CDR3, as DNA: TGTGCCAGCAGTTCTCGGCAGGGGGTGAACACTGAAGCTTTCTTT.